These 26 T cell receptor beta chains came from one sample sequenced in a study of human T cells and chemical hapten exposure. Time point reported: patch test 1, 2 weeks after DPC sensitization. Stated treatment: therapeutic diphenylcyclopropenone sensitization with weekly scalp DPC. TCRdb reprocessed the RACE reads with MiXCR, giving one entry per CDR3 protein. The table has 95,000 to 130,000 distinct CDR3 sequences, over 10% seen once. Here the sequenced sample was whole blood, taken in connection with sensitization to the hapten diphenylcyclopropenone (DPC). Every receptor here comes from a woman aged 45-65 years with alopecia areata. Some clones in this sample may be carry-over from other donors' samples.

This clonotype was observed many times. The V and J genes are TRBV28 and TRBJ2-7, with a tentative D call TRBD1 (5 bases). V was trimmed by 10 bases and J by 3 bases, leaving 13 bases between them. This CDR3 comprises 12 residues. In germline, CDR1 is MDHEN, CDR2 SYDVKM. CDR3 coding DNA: TGTGCCACCACAGGTCTGCTCTACGAGCAGTACTTC. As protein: CATTGLLYEQYF.

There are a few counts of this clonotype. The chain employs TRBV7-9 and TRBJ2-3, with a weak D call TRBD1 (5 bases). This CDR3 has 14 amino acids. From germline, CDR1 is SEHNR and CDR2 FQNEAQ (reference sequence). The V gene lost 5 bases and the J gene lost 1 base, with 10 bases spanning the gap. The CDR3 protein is CASSSDRRTDTQYF. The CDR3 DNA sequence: TGTGCCAGCAGCAGCGACAGACGCACAGATACGCAGTATTTT.

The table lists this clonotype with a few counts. CDR3 protein: CASSPPGQGLREETQYF. The DNA for the CDR3 is TGTGCCAGCAGCCCTCCGGGACAGGGTCTGAGGGAAGAGACCCAGTACTTC. V is TRBV11-2 and J is TRBJ2-5; TRBD1 agrees at 9 bases. Germline-derived CDR1 and CDR2 are SGHAT and FQNNGV. The CDR3 length is 17 residues. V gave up 5 bases and J gave up 3 bases; unmatched junction bases: 13.

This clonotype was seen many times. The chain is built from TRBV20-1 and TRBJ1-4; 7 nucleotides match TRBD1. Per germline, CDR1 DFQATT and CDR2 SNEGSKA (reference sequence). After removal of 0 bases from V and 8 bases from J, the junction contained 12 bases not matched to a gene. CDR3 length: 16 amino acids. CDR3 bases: TGCAGTGCTAGAGATCCCAGGGGGACCTTAGGGGAAAAACTGTTTTTT. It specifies CSARDPRGTLGEKLFF.

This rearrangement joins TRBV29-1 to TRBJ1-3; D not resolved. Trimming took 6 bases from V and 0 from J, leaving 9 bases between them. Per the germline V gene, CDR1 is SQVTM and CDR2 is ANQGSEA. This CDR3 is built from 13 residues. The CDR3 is CSVQDFSGNTIYF. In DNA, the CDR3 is TGCAGCGTGCAGGATTTCTCTGGAAACACCATATATTTT.

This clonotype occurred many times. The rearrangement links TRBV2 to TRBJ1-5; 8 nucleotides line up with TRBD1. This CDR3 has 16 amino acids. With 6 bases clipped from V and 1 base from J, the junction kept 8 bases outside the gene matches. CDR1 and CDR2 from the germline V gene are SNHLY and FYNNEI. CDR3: CASSSPGQGSNQPQHF. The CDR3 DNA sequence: TGTGCCAGCAGCTCCCCAGGACAGGGAAGCAATCAGCCCCAGCATTTT.

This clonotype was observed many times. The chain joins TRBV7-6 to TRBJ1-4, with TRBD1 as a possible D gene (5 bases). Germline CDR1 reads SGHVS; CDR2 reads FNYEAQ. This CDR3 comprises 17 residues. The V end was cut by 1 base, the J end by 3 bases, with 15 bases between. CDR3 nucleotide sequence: TGTGCCAGCAGCTTAGTTGGGGGAGGATCGGCTAATGAAAAACTGTTTTTT. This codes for CASSLVGGGSANEKLFF.

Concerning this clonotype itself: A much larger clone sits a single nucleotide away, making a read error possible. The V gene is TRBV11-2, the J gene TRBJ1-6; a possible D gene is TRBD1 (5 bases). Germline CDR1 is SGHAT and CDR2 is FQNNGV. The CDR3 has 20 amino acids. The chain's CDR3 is CASSPLAAGLLPPANSPPHF. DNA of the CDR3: TGTGCCAGCAGCCCCCTCGCGGCAGGGCTATTGCCCCCCGCAAATTCACCCCCCCACTTT.

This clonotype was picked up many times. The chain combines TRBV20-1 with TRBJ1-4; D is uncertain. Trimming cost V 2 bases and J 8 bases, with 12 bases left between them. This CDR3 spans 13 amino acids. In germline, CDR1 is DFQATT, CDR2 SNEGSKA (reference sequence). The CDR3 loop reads CSARSGEGEKLFF. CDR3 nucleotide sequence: TGCAGTGCTAGATCCGGCGAAGGGGAAAAACTGTTTTTT.

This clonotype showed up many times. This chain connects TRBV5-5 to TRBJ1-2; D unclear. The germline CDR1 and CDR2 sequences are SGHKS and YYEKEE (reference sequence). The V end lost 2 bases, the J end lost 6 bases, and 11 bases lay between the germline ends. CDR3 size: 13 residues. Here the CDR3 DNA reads TGTGCCAGCAGCTTCTTAGTGAGAGATGGCTACACCTTC. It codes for CASSFLVRDGYTF.

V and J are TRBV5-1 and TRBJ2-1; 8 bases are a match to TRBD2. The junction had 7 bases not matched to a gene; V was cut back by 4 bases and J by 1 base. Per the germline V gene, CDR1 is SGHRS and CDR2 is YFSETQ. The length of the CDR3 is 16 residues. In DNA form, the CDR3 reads TGCGCCAGCAGCATGGATAGCGGGAAGTCCTACAATGAGCAGTTCTTC. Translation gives CASSMDSGKSYNEQFF.

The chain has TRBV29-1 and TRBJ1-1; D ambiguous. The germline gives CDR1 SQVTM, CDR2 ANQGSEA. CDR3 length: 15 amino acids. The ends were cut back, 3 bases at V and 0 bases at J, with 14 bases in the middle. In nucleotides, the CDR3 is TGCAGCGTTGACCTTTCGGCCAAGATGAACACTGAAGCTTTCTTT. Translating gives CSVDLSAKMNTEAFF.

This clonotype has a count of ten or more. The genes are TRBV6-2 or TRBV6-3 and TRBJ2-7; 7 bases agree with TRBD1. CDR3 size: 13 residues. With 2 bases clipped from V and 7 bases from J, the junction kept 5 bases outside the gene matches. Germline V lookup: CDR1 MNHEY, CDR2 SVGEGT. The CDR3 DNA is TGTGCCAGCAGTTACGAGACAGGGTATGAGCAGTACTTC. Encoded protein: CASSYETGYEQYF.

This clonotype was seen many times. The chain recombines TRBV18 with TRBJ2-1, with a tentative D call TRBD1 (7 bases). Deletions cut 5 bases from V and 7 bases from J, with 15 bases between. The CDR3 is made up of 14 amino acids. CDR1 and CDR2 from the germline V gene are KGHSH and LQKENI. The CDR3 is CASSTQGGFNEQFF. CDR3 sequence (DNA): TGTGCCAGCTCAACGCAGGGGGGATTTAATGAGCAGTTCTTC.

The CDR3 DNA is TGTGCCAGCAGTTACTCGGCTAGCGGGGGCTACGAGCAGTACTTC. Residues: CASSYSASGGYEQYF. The J gene is TRBJ2-7, the V gene TRBV6-2 or TRBV6-3; TRBD2 aligns across 10 bases. Germline CDR1 and CDR2: MNHEY and SVGEGT. The CDR3 contains 15 residues. V gave up 0 bases and J gave up 3 bases; unmatched junction bases: 2.

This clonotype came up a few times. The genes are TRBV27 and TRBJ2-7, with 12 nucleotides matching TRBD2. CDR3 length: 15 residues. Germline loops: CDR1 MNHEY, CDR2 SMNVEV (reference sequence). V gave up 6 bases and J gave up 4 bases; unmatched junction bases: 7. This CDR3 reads CASSKSGLAGYEQYF. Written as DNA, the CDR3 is TGTGCCAGCAGCAAAAGTGGACTAGCGGGGTACGAGCAGTACTTC.

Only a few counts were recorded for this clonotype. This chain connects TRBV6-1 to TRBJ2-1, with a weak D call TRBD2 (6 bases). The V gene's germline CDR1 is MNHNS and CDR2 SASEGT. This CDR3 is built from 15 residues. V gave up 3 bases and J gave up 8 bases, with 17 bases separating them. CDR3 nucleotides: TGTGCCAGCAGTGATGGGGGGACCGGATTAGATGAGCAGTTCTTC. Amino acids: CASSDGGTGLDEQFF.

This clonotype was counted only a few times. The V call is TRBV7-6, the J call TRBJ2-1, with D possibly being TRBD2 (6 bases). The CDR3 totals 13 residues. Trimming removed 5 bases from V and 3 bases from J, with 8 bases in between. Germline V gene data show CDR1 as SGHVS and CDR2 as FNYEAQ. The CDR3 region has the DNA TGTGCCAGCAGCGGGACTGTCTACAATGAGCAGTTCTTC. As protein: CASSGTVYNEQFF.

The CDR3: CASRTNQRIEAFF. In DNA form, the CDR3 reads TGTGCCAGCAGAACAAACCAGAGGATTGAAGCTTTCTTT. The rearrangement links TRBV28 to TRBJ1-1; D remains unclear. This CDR3 has 13 amino acids. V dropped 6 bases and J dropped 7 bases, with 15 bases sitting between them. Germline assignment: CDR1 MDHEN and CDR2 SYDVKM.

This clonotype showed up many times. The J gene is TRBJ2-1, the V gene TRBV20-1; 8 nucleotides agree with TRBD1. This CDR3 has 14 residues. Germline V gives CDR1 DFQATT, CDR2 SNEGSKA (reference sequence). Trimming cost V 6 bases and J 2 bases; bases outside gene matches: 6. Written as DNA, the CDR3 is TGCAGTGCCCACCCGGGACAGGCCTACAATGAGCAGTTCTTC. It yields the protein CSAHPGQAYNEQFF.

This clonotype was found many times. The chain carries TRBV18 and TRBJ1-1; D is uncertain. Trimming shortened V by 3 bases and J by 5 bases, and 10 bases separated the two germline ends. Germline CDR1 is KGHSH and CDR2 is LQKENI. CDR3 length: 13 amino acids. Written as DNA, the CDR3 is TGTGCCAGCTCACCGAGTGGTGATACTGAAGCTTTCTTT. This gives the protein CASSPSGDTEAFF.

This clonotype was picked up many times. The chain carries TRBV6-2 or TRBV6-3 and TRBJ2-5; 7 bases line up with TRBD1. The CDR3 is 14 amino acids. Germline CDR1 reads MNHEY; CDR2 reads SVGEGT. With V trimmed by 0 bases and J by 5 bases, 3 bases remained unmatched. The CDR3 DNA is TGTGCCAGCAGTTACTCTACAGGGGTGGAGACCCAGTACTTC. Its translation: CASSYSTGVETQYF.

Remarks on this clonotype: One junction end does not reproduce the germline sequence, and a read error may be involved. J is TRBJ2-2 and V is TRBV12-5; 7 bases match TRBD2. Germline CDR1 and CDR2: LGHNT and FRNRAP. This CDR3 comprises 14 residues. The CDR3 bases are TGTGCTAGTGGACCCAGCGGGAACACCGGGGAGCCGTTTTTT. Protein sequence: CASGPSGNTGEPFF.

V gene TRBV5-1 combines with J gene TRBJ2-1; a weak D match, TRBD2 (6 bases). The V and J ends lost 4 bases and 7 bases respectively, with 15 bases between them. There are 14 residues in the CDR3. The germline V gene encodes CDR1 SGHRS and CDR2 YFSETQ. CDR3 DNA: TGCGCCAGCAGCCGCGGGGCCCGGGGGAATGAGCAGTTCTTC. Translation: CASSRGARGNEQFF.

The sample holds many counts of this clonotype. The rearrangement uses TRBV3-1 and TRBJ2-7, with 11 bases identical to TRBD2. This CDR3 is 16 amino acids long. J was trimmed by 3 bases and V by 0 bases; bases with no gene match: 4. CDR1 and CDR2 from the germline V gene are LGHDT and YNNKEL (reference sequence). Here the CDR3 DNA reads TGTGCCAGCAGCCAAGATGGGACTAGCGGAAACTACGAGCAGTACTTC. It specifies CASSQDGTSGNYEQYF.

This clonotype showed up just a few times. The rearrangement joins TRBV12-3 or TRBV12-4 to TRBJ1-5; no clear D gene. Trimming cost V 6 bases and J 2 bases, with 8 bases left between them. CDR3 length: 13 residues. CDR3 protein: CASSPSGNQPQHF. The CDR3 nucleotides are TGTGCCAGCAGCCCTTCGGGCAATCAGCCCCAGCATTTT.